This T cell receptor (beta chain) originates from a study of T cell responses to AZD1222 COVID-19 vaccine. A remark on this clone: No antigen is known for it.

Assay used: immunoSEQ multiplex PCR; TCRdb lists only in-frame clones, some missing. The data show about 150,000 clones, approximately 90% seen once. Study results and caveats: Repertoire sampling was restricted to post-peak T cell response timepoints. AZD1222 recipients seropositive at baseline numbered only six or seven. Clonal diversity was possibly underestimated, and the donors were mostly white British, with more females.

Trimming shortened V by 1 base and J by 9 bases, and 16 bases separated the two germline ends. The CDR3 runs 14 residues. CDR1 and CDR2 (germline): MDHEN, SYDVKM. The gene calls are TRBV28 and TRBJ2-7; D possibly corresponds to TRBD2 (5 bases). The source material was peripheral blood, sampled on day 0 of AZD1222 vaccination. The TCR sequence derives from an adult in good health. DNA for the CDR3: TGTGCCAGCAGTTTATCCTTTCCGCGGGTAGGGCAGTACTTC. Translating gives CASSLSFPRVGQYF.